This TCR beta chain emerged from a study of blood T cell repertoires in COVID-19. Study-level information: The United States, Italy and Spain were the sources of the acute and convalescent COVID-19 samples. T cells, B-cell-depleted T cells, or PBMCs supplied cDNA or gDNA.

As originally analysed: For nucleated cells, counts were estimated from reference gene primer amplification. TCRdb's table, derived via immunoSEQ multiplex PCR, lists solely in-frame clones and lacks some. The DNA was the basis for D and trimming; V, J and clone size are from that table. The table includes approximately 70,000 clones, 82% detected once. The CDR3 is 20 residues long. V lost 1 base, J lost 8 bases, and 18 bases stayed unmatched. The germline V gene has CDR1 LNHDA and CDR2 SQIVND (reference sequence). In its sample, this clone was seen once. Material for sequencing was peripheral blood. This sequence joins TRBV19 and TRBJ2-1, with 12 bases matching TRBD2. The receptor was derived from a woman over 75 with acute or convalescent COVID-19. The DNA for the CDR3 is TGTGCCAGTAGTATAGGGCTCGGCAGGGCGACTAGCGGGAGTTCGTATGAGCAGTTCTTC. Encoded protein: CASSIGLGRATSGSSYEQFF.